A selection of T cell receptor beta chains follows, all from one sample in a study of OX40 agonist ivuxolimab in advanced cancers. The protocol was immunoSEQ multiplex PCR, while the TCRdb copy is restricted to in-frame clones and leaves out a portion. The sample shows 44,000 or so clones, 75% to 85% of them seen only once. This specimen was CD4+ or CD8+ T cells sorted from blood, taken in a trial of the OX40 agonist ivuxolimab. These receptor sequences come from an adult with an advanced solid tumor such as melanoma, head and neck, liver or kidney cancer. The CDR3 runs from the conserved cysteine through the conserved F or W. The order of the fields is clone size, D gene, J gene, V gene, CDR3 length, CDR3 protein, CDR3 DNA. The D gene is left open where the match is weak. For some rows the clone size is stated as once, few or many, or as a class when expanded; others skip it.

>.|TRBD1|TRBJ2-3|TRBV5-1|15
CASSLGGQGTDTQYF
TGCGCCAGCAGCTTGGGGGGACAGGGTACAGATACGCAGTATTTT
>.|.|TRBJ1-1|TRBV7-9|15
CASSPTTGMSTEAFF
TGTGCCAGCAGCCCCACAACAGGGATGAGCACTGAAGCTTTCTTT
>.|TRBD1|TRBJ1-1|TRBV2|13
CASTKDRVSEAFF
TGTGCCAGCACTAAGGACAGGGTGTCTGAAGCTTTCTTT
>.|.|TRBJ2-7|TRBV5-4|15
CASSFYRGASLEQYF
TGTGCCAGCAGCTTTTATCGGGGGGCCTCCCTCGAGCAGTACTTC
>.|.|TRBJ2-3|TRBV27|15
CASSPWTDSTYTQYF
TGTGCCAGCAGTCCATGGACGGACAGCACATATACGCAGTATTTT
>.|.|TRBJ1-1|TRBV5-3|14
CARSLELDPVKAFF
TGTGCCAGAAGCTTGGAGCTGGACCCAGTGAAAGCTTTCTTT
>.|TRBD2|TRBJ2-1|TRBV7-9|14
CASSPPGSGSEQFF
TGTGCCAGCAGCCCCCCTGGTAGCGGGAGTGAGCAGTTCTTC
>.|.|TRBJ1-1|TRBV6-5|13
CASSYEVGSEAFF
TGTGCCAGCAGTTATGAGGTAGGGTCTGAAGCTTTCTTT
>.|TRBD2|TRBJ2-2|TRBV9|15
CASSPRTSGTGELFF
TGTGCCAGCAGCCCAAGGACTAGCGGCACCGGGGAGCTGTTTTTT
>.|.|TRBJ2-3|TRBV7-2|15
CASSLSGPSTDTQYF
TGTGCCAGCAGCTTATCCGGGCCGAGCACAGATACGCAGTATTTT
>.|.|TRBJ1-2|TRBV7-2|15
CASSLAANRNYGYTF
TGTGCCAGCAGCTTAGCGGCCAACCGTAACTATGGCTACACCTTC
>.|TRBD1|TRBJ1-2|TRBV6-5|14
CASRTRTGVYGYTF
TGTGCCAGCAGGACTCGGACAGGGGTCTATGGCTACACCTTC
>.|TRBD1|TRBJ2-5|TRBV6-5|15
CASSSQGDGEETQYF
TGTGCCAGCAGTTCCCAGGGGGATGGAGAAGAGACCCAGTACTTC
>few|.|TRBJ2-1|TRBV5-6|15
CASSLVGRPYNEQFF
TGTGCCAGCAGCTTGGTAGGTAGGCCGTACAATGAGCAGTTCTTC
>.|TRBD1|TRBJ2-7|TRBV6-6|14
CASRPGQVKYEQYF
TGTGCCAGCAGACCGGGACAGGTAAAATACGAGCAGTACTTC
>.|.|TRBJ1-4|TRBV19|15
CASSIGGATNEKLFF
TGTGCCAGTAGTATTGGGGGTGCAACTAATGAAAAACTGTTTTTT
>.|.|TRBJ2-5|TRBV6-5|15
CASSWRDRPEETQYF
TGTGCCAGCAGTTGGAGGGACAGACCAGAAGAGACCCAGTACTTC
>.|.|TRBJ1-6|TRBV19|15
CASSNEGGANSPLHF
TGTGCCAGTAGTAACGAGGGGGGGGCGAATTCACCCCTCCACTTT
>.|.|TRBJ1-1|TRBV7-9|16
CASSLGPWTLATEAFF
TGTGCCAGCAGCTTAGGACCCTGGACCTTGGCCACTGAAGCTTTCTTT
>.|.|TRBJ1-2|TRBV19|14
CASSIRFLGLGYTF
TGTGCCAGTAGTATTCGATTCCTGGGGCTAGGCTACACCTTC